This T cell receptor (beta chain) was retrieved from a study of blood T cell repertoires in COVID-19. In the original processing: Amplification with reference gene primers provided the estimates of nucleated cell counts. Measured with immunoSEQ multiplex PCR; TCRdb has only the in-frame clones, and not every one. V and J calls and clone size are copied from that table; D and trimming were computed from the DNA. The table has 55,000 to 70,000 clones, 80% to 85% seen once. The CDR3 totals 16 residues. Per germline, CDR1 SGHTA and CDR2 FQGTGA. J lost 1 base, V lost 7 bases, and 4 bases had no gene match.

Sequenced: peripheral blood. V gene TRBV7-3 combines with J gene TRBJ2-3, with 14 bases lining up with TRBD2. This receptor was obtained from a woman at least 80 years old with acute or convalescent COVID-19. The CDR3 DNA reads TGTGCCAGCACTCGGGGACTAGCGGGGGGCACAGATACGCAGTATTTT. Its protein product is CASTRGLAGGTDTQYF.